This T cell receptor (beta chain) was observed in a study of beta chain features in type 1 diabetes. Study summary: Similarity in age, gender and cell yields was seen between patients and healthy donors. Broader study findings: When Type 1 diabetes patients were examined, their TCRB CDR3s proved moderately but significantly shorter in all four CD4+ subsets. Cells that show high TCR expression could be over-represented by cDNA sequencing.

This clone was seen more than once but under ten times. Antigen unknown. Other DNA sequences from this sample encode an identical CDR3 as well. CDR1 is LGHNA, CDR2 YSLEER, per germline. The CDR3 is 15 amino acids. V was clipped by 1 base and J by 4 bases; unmatched bases: 3. Reverse transcribing all isolated RNA meant expressed TCRB transcripts were sequenced. Assay: immunoSEQ multiplex PCR; the TCRdb copy retains only in-frame clones and omits some. The sample consists of 300,000 or so clones, approximately 13% of them appearing once. This receptor was obtained from a woman younger than 30 with type 1 diabetes. The chain joins TRBV4-3 to TRBJ2-3, with TRBD1 matching over 9 bases. Sequencing was performed on naive CD4+ T cells from blood. Here the CDR3 reads CASSQGGTGSDTQYF. The CDR3 DNA is TGCGCCAGCAGCCAAGGAGGGACAGGGTCAGATACGCAGTATTTT.